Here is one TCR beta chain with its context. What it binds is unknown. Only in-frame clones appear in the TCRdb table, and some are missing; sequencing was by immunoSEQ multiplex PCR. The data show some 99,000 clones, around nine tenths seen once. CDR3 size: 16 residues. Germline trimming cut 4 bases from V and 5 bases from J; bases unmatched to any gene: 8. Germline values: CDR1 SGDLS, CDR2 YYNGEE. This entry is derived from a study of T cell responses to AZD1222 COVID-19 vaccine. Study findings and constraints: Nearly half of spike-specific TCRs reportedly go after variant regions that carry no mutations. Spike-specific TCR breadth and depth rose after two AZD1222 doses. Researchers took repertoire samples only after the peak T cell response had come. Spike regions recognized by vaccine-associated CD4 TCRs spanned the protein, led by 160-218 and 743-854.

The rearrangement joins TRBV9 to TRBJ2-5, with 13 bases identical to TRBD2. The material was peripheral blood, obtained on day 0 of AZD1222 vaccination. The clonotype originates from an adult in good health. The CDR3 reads CASSPRTSGSWETQYF. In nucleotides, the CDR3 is TGTGCCAGCAGCCCCCGGACTAGCGGGAGTTGGGAGACCCAGTACTTC.